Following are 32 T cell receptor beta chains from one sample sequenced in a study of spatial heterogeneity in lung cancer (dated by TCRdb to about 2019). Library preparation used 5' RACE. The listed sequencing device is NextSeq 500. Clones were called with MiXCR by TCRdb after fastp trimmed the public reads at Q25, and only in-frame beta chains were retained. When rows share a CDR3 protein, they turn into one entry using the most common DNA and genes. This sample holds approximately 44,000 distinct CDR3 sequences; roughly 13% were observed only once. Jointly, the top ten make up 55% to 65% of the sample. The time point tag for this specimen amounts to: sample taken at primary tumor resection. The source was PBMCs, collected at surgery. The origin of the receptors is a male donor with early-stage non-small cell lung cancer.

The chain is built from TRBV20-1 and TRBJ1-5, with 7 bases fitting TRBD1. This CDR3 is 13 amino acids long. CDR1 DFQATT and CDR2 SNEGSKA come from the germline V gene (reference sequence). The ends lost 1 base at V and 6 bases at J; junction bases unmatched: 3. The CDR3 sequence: CSARAGGAQPQHF. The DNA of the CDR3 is TGCAGTGCTAGAGCAGGGGGTGCTCAGCCCCAGCATTTT.

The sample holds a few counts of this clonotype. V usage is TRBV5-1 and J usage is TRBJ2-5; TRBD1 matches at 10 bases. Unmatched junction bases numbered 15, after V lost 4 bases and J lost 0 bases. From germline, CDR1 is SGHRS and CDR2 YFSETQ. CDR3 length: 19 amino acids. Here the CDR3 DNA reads TGCGCCAGCAGCGCGTCGGCGAGGGACAGGGGCATGTACCAAGAGACCCAGTACTTC. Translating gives CASSASARDRGMYQETQYF.

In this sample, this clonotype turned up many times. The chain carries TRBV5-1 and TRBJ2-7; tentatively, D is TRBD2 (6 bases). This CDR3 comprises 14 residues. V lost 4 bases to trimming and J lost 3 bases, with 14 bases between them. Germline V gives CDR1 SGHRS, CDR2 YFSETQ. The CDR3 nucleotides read TGCGCCAGCAGCGTTAGCGGTACCCTCTACGAGCAGTACTTC. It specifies CASSVSGTLYEQYF.

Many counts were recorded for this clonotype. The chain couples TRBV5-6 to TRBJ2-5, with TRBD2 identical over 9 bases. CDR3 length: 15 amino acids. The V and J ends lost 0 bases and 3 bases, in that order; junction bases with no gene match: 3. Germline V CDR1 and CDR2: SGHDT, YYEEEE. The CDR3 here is CASSLELAGEETQYF. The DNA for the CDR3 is TGTGCCAGCAGCTTGGAACTAGCGGGTGAAGAGACCCAGTACTTC.

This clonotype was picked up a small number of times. This CDR3 is CASSYGGQGETQYF. DNA of the CDR3: TGTGCCAGCAGTTACGGTGGACAGGGCGAGACCCAGTACTTC. V usage is TRBV6-5 and J usage is TRBJ2-5; 8 bases align to TRBD1. Unmatched junction bases numbered 4, after V lost 2 bases and J lost 5 bases. Per germline, CDR1 MNHEY and CDR2 SVGAGI. This CDR3 region has 14 residues.

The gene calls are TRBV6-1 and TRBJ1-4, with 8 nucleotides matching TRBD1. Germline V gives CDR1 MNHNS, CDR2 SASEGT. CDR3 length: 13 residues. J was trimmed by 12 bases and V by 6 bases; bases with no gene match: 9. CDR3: CASSLETGAQLFF. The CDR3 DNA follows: TGTGCCAGCAGCCTCGAGACAGGGGCACAACTGTTTTTT.

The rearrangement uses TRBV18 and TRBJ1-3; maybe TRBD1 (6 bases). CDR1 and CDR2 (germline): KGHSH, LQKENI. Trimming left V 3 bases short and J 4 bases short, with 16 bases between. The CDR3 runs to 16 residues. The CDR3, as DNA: TGTGCCAGCTCACCGTTTTCCAGGGGTGCCGGAAACACCATATATTTT. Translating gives CASSPFSRGAGNTIYF.

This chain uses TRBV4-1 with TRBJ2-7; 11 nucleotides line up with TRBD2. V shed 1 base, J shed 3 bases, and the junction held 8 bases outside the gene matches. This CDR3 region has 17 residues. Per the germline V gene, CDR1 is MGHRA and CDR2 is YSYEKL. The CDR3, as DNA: TGCGCCAGCAGCCAAGGCCTAGCGGGAGGACTATTCTACGAGCAGTACTTC. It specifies CASSQGLAGGLFYEQYF.

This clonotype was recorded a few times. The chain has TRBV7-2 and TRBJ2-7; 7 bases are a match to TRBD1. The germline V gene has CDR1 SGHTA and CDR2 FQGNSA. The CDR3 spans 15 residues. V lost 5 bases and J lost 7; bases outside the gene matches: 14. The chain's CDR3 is CASSPWPTGQGEQYF. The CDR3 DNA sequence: TGTGCCAGCAGCCCTTGGCCGACAGGGCAAGGGGAGCAGTACTTC.

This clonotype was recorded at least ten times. The CDR3 coding sequence is TGTGCCAGCAGCGTAGGGGACAGCTACGAGCAGTACTTC. This gives the protein CASSVGDSYEQYF. The chain employs TRBV9 and TRBJ2-7; 7 bases fit TRBD1. CDR1 is SGDLS, CDR2 YYNGEE, per germline. CDR3 length equals 13 residues. The V and J ends lost 0 bases and 3 bases, in that order; junction bases with no gene match: 0.

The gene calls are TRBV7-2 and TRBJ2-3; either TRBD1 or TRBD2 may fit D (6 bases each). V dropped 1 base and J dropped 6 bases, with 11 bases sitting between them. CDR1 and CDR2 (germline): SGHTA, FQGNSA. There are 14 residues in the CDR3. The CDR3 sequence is CASSLEGGMDTQYF. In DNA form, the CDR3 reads TGTGCCAGCAGCTTAGAAGGGGGGATGGATACGCAGTATTTT.

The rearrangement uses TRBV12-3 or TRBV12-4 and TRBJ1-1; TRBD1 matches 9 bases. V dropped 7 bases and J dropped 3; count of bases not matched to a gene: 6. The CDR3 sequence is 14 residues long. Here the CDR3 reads CASTTQGADTEAFF. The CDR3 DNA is TGTGCCAGCACCACACAGGGGGCGGACACTGAAGCTTTCTTT.

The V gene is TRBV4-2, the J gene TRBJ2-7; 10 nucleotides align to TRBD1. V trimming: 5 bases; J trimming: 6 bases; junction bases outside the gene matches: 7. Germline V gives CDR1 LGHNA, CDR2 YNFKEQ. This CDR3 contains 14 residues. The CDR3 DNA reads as TGTGCCAGCAGCGTAACCGGGACAGGGGTCGAGCAGTACTTC. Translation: CASSVTGTGVEQYF.

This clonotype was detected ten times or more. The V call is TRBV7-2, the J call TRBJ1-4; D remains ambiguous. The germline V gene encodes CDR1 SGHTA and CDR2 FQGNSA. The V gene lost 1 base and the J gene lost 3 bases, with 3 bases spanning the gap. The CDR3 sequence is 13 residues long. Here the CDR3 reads CASSLDANEKLFF. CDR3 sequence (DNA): TGTGCCAGCAGCTTAGATGCTAATGAAAAACTGTTTTTT.

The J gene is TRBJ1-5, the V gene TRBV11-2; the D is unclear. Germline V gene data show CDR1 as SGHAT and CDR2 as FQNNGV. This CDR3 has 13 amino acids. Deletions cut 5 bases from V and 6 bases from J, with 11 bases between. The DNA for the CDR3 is TGTGCCAGCAGCCCAGACCGGATTCAGCCCCAGCATTTT. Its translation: CASSPDRIQPQHF.

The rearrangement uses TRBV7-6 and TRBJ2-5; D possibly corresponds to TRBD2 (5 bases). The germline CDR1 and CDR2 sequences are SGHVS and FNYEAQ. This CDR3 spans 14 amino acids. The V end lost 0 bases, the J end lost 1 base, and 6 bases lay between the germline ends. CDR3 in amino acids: CASSLAGSQETQYF. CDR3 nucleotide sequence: TGTGCCAGCAGCTTAGCAGGGAGCCAAGAGACCCAGTACTTC.

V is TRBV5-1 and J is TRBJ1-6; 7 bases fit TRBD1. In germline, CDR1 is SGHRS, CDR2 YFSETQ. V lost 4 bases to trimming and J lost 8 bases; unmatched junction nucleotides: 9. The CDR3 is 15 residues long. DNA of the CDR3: TGCGCCAGCAGCCTTAACCTGGGACAGCATTCACCCCTCCACTTT. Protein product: CASSLNLGQHSPLHF.

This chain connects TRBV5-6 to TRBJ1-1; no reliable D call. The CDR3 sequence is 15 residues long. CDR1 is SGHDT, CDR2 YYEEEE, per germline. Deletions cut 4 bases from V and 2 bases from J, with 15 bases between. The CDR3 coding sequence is TGTGCCAGCAGCCAACCACTTACAGCCAACACTGAAGCTTTCTTT. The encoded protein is CASSQPLTANTEAFF.

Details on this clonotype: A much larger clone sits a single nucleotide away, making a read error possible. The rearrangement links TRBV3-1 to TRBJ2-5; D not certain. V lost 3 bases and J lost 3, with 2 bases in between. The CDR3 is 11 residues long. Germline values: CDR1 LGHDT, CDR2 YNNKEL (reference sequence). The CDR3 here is CASSQEETQYF. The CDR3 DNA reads TGTGCCAGCAGCCAGGAAGAGACCCAGTACTTC.

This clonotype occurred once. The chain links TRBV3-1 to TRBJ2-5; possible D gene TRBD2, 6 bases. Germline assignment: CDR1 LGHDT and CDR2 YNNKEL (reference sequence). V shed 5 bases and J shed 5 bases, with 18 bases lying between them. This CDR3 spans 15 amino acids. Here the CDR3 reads CASSKGTRGMETQYF. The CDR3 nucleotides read TGTGCCAGCAGCAAGGGAACTCGGGGGATGGAGACCCAGTACTTC.

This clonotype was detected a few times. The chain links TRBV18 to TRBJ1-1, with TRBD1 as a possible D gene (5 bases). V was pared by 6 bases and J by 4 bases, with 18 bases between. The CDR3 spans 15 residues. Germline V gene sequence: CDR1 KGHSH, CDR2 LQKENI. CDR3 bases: TGTGCCAGCTCCCTATCGGACGGGGGGGGCACTGAAGCTTTCTTT. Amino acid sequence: CASSLSDGGGTEAFF. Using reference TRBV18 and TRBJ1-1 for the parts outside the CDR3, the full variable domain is NAGVMQNPRHLVRRRGQEARLRCSPMKGHSHVYWYRQLPEEGLKFMVYLQKENIIDESGMPKERFSAEFPKEGPSILRIQQVVRGDSAAYFCASSLSDGGGTEAFFGQGTRLTVV.

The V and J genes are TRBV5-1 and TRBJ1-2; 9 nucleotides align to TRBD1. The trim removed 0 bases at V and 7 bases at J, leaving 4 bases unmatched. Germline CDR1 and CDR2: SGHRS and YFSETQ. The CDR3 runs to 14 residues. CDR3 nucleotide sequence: TGCGCCAGCAGCTTGGTACAGGGGGCTGGTGGCTACACCTTC. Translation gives CASSLVQGAGGYTF.

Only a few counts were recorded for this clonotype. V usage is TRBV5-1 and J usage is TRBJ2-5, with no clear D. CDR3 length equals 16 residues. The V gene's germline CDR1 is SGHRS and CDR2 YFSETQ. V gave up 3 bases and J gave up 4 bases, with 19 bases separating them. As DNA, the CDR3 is TGCGCCAGCAGCTATGGTGGCAATACCCTTACAGAGACCCAGTACTTC. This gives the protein CASSYGGNTLTETQYF.

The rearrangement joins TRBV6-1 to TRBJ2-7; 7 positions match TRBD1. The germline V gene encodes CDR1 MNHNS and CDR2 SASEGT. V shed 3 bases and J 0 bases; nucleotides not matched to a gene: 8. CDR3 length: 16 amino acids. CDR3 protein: CASSDWTGRSSYEQYF. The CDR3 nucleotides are TGTGCCAGCAGTGACTGGACAGGCAGGAGCTCCTACGAGCAGTACTTC.

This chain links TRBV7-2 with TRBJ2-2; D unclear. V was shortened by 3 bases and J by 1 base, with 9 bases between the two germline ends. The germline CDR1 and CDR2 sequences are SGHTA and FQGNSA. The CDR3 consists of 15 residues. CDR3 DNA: TGTGCCAGCAGCTTCGGTACCCGGAACACCGGGGAGCTGTTTTTT. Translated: CASSFGTRNTGELFF. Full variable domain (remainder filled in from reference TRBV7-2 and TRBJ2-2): GAGVSQSPSNKVTEKGKDVELRCDPISGHTALYWYRQSLGQGLEFLIYFQGNSAPDKSGLPSDRFSAERTGGSVSTLTIQRTQQEDSAVYLCASSFGTRNTGELFFGEGSRLTVL.

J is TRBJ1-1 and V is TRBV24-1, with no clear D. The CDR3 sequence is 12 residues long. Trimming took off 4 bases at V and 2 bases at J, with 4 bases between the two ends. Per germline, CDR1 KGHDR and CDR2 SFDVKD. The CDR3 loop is CATSDANTEAFF. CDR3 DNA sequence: TGTGCCACCAGTGACGCCAACACTGAAGCTTTCTTT.

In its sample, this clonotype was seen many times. The CDR3 protein is CASSNDGNQPQHF. As DNA, the CDR3 is TGTGCCAGCAGCAACGACGGGAATCAGCCCCAGCATTTT. The chain joins TRBV7-9 to TRBJ1-5; D gene ambiguous. Trimming removed 5 bases from V and 4 bases from J, with 9 bases in between. CDR1 is SEHNR, CDR2 FQNEAQ, per germline (reference sequence). This CDR3 spans 13 amino acids. Based on the CDR3 plus reference TRBV7-9 and TRBJ1-5, the full variable domain is DTGVSQNPRHKITKRGQNVTFRCDPISEHNRLYWYRQTLGQGPEFLTYFQNEAQLEKSRLLSDRFSAERPKGSFSTLEIQRTEQGDSAMYLCASSNDGNQPQHFGDGTRLSIL.

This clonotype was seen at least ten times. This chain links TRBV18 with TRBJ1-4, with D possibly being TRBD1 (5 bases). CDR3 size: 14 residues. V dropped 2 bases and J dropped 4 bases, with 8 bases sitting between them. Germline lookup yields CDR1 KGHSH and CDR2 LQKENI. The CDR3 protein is CASSPRQGNEKLFF. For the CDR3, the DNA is TGTGCCAGCTCACCAAGGCAGGGTAATGAAAAACTGTTTTTT.

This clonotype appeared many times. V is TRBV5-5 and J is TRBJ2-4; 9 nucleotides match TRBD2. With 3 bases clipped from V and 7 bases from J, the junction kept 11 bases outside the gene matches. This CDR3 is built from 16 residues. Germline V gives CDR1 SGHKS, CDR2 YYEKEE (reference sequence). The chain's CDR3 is CASSSPEAGGMNIQYF. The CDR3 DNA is TGTGCCAGCAGCTCCCCCGAGGCGGGAGGGATGAACATTCAGTACTTC.

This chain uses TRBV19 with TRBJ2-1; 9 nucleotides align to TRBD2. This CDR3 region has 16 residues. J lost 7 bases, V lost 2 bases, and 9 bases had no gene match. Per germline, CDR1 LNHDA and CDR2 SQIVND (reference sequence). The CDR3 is CASSIKGGGALNEQFF. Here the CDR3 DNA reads TGTGCCAGTAGTATAAAAGGCGGGGGGGCATTGAATGAGCAGTTCTTC.

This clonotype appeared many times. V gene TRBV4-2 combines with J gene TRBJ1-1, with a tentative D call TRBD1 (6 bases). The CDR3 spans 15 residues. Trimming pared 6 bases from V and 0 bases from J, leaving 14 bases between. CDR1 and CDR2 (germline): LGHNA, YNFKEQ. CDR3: CASRTGLTVNTEAFF. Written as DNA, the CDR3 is TGTGCCAGCAGAACAGGGTTAACGGTGAACACTGAAGCTTTCTTT.

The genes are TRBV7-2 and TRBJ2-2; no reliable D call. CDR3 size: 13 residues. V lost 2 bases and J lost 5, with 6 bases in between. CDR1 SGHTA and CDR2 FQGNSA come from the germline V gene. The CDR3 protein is CASSLQVTGELFF. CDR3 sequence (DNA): TGTGCCAGCAGCTTACAGGTTACCGGGGAGCTGTTTTTT. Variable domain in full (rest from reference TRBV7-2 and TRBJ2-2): GAGVSQSPSNKVTEKGKDVELRCDPISGHTALYWYRQSLGQGLEFLIYFQGNSAPDKSGLPSDRFSAERTGGSVSTLTIQRTQQEDSAVYLCASSLQVTGELFFGEGSRLTVL.